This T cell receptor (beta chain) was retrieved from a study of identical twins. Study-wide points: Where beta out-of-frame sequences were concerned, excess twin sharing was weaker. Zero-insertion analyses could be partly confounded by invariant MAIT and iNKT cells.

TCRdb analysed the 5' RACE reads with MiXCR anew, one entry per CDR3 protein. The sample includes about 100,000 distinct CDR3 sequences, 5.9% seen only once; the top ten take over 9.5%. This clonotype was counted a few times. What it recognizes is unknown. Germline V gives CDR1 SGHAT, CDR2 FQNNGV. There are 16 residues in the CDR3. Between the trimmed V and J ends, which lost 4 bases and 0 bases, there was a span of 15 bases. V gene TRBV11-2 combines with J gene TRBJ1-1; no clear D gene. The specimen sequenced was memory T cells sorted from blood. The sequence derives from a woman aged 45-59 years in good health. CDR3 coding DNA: TGTGCCAGCAGCTCCCTGGGAGGCCACATGAACACTGAAGCTTTCTTT. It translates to CASSSLGGHMNTEAFF.